The source of this T cell receptor beta chain is a study of Graves' ophthalmopathy and Graves' hyperthyroidism. Findings of the study overall: Blood repertoires reportedly contained most expanded thyroid clonotypes above 0.001 frequency. In separating ophthalmopathy from stable hyperthyroidism, a 13-signature model achieved roughly 87% sensitivity and 75% to 84% specificity.

The germline gives CDR1 DFQATT, CDR2 SNEGSKA (reference sequence). Trimming at V came to 3 bases and at J to 4 bases, leaving 5 bases not matched to a gene. CDR3 size: 14 residues. New diagnoses, under 2 months' duration, and ages 18 to 65 characterized the hyperthyroidism patients. Reliance was placed on clinical symptoms, serum thyroxine, TRAb, thyroid ultrasound and orbital computed tomography for diagnosis. With respect to this clonotype: Its specificity is unknown.

The authors amplified TCR beta CDR3 regions from RNA transcripts. In the first round, RT-PCR was carried out with HTBI primers, and a multiplex PCR formed the second round. A single record per CDR3 protein comes from TCRdb applying MiXCR to the multiplex PCR reads. The sample has roughly 600,000 distinct CDR3 sequences, approximately 35% seen once. This chain links TRBV20-1 with TRBJ1-2; TRBD1 matches 10 bases. The clonotype was recovered from an adult man with Graves' hyperthyroidism. Sequencing was done on a sample of peripheral blood or thyroid tissue (not recorded which). The CDR3, as DNA: TGCAGTGCTAGTCAGACAGGGGGCTTCTATGGCTACACCTTC. Protein: CSASQTGGFYGYTF.